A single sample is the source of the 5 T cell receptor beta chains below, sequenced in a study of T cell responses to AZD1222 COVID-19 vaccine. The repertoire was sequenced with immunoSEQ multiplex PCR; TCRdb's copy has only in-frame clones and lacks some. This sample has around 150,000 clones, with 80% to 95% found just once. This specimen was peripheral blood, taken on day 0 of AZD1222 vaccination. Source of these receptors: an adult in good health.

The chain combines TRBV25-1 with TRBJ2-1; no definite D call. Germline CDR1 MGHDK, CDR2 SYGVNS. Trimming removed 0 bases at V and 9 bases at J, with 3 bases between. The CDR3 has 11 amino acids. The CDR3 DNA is TGTGCCAGCAGTGAATATCTTGAGCAGTTCTTC. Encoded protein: CASSEYLEQFF. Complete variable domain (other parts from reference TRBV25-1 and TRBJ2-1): EADIYQTPRYLVIGTGKKITLECSQTMGHDKMYWYQQDPGMELHLIHYSYGVNSTEKGDLSSESTVSRIRTEHFPLTLESARPSHTSQYLCASSEYLEQFFGPGTRLTVL.

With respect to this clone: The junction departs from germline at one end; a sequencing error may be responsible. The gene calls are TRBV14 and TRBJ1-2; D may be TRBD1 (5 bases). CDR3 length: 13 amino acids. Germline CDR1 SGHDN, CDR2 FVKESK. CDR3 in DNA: TGTGCCAGCAGTCAAGTTGCGGGGGTTGGCTACACCTTC. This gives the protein CASSQVAGVGYTF.

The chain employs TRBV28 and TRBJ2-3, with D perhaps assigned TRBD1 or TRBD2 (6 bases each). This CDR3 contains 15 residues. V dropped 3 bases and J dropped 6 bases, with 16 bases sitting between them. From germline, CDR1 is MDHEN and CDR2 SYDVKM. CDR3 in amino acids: CASSFGTRGGDTQYF. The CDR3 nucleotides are TGTGCCAGCAGTTTCGGGACTCGAGGGGGGGATACGCAGTATTTT.

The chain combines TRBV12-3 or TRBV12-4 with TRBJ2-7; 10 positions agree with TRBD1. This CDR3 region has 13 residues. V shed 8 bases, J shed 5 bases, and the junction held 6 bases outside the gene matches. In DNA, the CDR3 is TGTGCCAGCTTTCGACAGGGGGCGAACGAGCAGTACTTC. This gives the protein CASFRQGANEQYF.

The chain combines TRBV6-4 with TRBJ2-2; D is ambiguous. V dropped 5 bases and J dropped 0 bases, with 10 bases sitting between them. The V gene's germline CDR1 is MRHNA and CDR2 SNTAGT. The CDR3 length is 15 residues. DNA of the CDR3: TGTGCCAGCAGTTTGGATCACCCGAACACCGGGGAGCTGTTTTTT. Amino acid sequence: CASSLDHPNTGELFF.